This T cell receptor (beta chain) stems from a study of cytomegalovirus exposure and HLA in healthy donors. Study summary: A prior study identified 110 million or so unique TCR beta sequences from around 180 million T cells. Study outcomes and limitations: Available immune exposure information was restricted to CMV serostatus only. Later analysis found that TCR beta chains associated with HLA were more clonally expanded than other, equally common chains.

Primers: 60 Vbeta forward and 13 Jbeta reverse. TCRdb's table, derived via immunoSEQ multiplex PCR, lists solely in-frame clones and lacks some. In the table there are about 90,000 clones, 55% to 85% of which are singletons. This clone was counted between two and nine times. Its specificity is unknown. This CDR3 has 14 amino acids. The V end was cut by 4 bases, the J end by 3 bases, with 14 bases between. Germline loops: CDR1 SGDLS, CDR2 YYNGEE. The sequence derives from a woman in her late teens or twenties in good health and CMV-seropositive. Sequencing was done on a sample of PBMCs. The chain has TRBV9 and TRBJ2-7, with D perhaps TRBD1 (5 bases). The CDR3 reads CASSPQSRDYEQYF. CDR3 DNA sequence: TGTGCCAGCAGCCCCCAGTCCAGGGACTACGAGCAGTACTTC.